Listed below are T cell receptor beta chains from one sample, sequenced in a study of CD8+ T cells in alopecia areata. The protocol was immunoSEQ multiplex PCR, while the TCRdb copy is restricted to in-frame clones and leaves out a portion. The sample shows more than 7,000 clones, approximately 70% of them seen only once. Material: CD4+ Tregs sorted from blood. Every receptor here comes from a human donor with alopecia areata. Each CDR3 is given with its conserved first and last residue. A D gene is named only where the DNA matches it firmly.

d_gene: TRBD2
j_gene: TRBJ2-5
v_gene: TRBV11-3
CDR3nt: TGTGCCAGCAGCTTAAGCGGGGTGAGGGAAGAGACCCAGTACTTC
CDR3aa: CASSLSGVREETQYF

d_gene: NA
j_gene: TRBJ2-3
v_gene: TRBV4-2
CDR3nt: TGTGCCAGCAGCGGTCGGCGGGGAACAGATACGCAGTATTTT
CDR3aa: CASSGRRGTDTQYF

d_gene: TRBD2
j_gene: TRBJ2-7
v_gene: TRBV6-6
CDR3nt: TGTGCCAGCCTTTCGACTAGCGGTTCCTCCTACGAGCAGTACTTC
CDR3aa: CASLSTSGSSYEQYF

d_gene: TRBD2
j_gene: TRBJ2-1
v_gene: TRBV11-1
CDR3nt: TGTGCCAGCAGCTTCTTAGCGGGGGGGCCGCCGTTCTTC
CDR3aa: CASSFLAGGPPFF

d_gene: NA
j_gene: TRBJ2-5
v_gene: TRBV4-2
CDR3nt: TGTGCCAGCAGCCAAGGACAACAAGAGACCCAGTACTTC
CDR3aa: CASSQGQQETQYF

d_gene: NA
j_gene: TRBJ2-7
v_gene: TRBV7-2
CDR3nt: TGTGCCAGCAGCTTAGGGACAGTAACCTACGAGCAGTACTTC
CDR3aa: CASSLGTVTYEQYF

d_gene: TRBD2
j_gene: TRBJ2-7
v_gene: TRBV2
CDR3nt: TGTGCCAGCAGCAAGGGGACTAGCGGGAGGGCCGAGCAGTACTTC
CDR3aa: CASSKGTSGRAEQYF

d_gene: TRBD1
j_gene: TRBJ1-4
v_gene: TRBV7-9
CDR3nt: TGTGCCAGCAGCTGGGGACAGGGTCCAACTAATGAAAAACTGTTTTTT
CDR3aa: CASSWGQGPTNEKLFF

d_gene: NA
j_gene: TRBJ2-6
v_gene: TRBV11-1
CDR3nt: TGTGCCAGCAGCCCTCGAAGGTTTGGGGCCAACGTCCTGACTTTC
CDR3aa: CASSPRRFGANVLTF

d_gene: NA
j_gene: TRBJ2-7
v_gene: TRBV6-5
CDR3nt: TGTGCCAGCAGTCCGGGACGGACCTACGAGCAGTACTTC
CDR3aa: CASSPGRTYEQYF